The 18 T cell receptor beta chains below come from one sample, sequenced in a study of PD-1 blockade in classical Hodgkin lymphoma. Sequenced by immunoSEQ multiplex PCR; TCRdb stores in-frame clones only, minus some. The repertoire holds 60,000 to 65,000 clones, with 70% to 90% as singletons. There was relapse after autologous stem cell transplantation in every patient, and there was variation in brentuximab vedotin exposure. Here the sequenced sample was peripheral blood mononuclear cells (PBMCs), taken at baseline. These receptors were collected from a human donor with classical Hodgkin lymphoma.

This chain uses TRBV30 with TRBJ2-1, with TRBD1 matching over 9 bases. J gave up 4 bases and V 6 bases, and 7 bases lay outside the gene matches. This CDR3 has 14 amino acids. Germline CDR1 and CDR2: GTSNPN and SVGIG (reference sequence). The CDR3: CACSTGGGYNEQFF. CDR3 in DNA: TGTGCCTGCTCGACAGGGGGAGGGTACAATGAGCAGTTCTTC.

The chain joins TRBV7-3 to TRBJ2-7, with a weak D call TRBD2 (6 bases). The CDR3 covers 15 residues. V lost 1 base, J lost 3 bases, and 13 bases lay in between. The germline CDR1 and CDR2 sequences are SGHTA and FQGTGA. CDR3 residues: CASSLNGGRDYEQYF. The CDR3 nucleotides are TGTGCCAGCAGCTTAAATGGGGGGAGAGACTACGAGCAGTACTTC.

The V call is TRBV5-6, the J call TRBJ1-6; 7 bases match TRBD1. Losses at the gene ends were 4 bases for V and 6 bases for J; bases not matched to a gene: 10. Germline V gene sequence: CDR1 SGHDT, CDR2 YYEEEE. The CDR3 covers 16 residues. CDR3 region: CASSPVDRAFNSPLHF. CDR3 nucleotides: TGTGCCAGCAGCCCTGTCGACAGGGCCTTTAATTCACCCCTCCACTTT.

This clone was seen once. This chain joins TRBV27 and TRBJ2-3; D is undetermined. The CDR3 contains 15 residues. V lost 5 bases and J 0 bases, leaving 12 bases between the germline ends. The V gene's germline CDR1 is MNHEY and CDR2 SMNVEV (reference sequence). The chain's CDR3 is CASSGWMRSTDTQYF. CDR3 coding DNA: TGTGCCAGCAGTGGTTGGATGCGGAGCACAGATACGCAGTATTTT.

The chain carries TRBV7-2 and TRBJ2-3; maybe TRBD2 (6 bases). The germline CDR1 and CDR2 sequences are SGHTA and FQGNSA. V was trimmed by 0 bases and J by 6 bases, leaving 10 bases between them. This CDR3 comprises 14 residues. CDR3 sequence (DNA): TGTGCCAGCAGCTTAGCTTCCCGGGGGGATACGCAGTATTTT. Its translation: CASSLASRGDTQYF. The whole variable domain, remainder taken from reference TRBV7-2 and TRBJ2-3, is GAGVSQSPSNKVTEKGKDVELRCDPISGHTALYWYRQSLGQGLEFLIYFQGNSAPDKSGLPSDRFSAERTGGSVSTLTIQRTQQEDSAVYLCASSLASRGDTQYFGPGTRLTVL.

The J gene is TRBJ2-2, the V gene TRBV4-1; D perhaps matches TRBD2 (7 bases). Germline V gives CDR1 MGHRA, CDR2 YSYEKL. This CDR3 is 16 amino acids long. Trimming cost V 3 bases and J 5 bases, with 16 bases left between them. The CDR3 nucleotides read TGCGCCAGCAGCCAGGGGGGGCAGGGAATAACCGGGGAGCTGTTTTTT. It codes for CASSQGGQGITGELFF.

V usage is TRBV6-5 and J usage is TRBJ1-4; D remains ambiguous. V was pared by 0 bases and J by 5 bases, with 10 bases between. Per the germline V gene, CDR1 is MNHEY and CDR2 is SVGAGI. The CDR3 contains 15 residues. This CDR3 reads CASSYSGSANEKLFF. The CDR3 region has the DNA TGTGCCAGCAGTTACTCGGGCAGTGCGAATGAAAAACTGTTTTTT.

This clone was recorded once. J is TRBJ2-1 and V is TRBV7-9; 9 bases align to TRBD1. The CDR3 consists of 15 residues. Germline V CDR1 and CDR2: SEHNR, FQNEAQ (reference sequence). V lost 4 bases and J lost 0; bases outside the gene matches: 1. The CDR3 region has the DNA TGTGCCAGCAGCTGGACAGGGGTCTCCTACAATGAGCAGTTCTTC. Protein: CASSWTGVSYNEQFF.

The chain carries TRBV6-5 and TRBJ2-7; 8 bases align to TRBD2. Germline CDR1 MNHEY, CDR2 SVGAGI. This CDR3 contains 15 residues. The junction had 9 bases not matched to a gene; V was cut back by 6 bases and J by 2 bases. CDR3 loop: CASSHRGGGTYEQYF. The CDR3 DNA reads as TGTGCCAGCAGCCACCGGGGGGGAGGAACCTACGAGCAGTACTTC.

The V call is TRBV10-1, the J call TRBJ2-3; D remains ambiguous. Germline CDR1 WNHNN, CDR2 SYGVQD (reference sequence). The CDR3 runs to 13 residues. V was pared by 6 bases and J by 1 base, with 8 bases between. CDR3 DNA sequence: TGCGCCAGCAGAGAATCGGGCACAGATACGCAGTATTTT. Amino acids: CASRESGTDTQYF.

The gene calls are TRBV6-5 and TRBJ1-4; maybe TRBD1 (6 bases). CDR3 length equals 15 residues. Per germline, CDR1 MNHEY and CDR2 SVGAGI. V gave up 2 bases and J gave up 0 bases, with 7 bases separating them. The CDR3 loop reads CASSYRTATNEKLFF. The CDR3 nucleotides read TGTGCCAGCAGTTACAGGACAGCAACTAATGAAAAACTGTTTTTT.

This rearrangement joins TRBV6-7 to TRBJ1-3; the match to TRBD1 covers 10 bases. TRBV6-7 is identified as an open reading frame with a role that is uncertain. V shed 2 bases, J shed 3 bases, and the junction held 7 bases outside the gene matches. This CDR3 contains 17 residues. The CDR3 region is CASSYLDRGHLGNTIYF. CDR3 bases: TGTGCCAGCAGTTACCTCGACAGGGGGCACCTTGGAAACACCATATATTTT.

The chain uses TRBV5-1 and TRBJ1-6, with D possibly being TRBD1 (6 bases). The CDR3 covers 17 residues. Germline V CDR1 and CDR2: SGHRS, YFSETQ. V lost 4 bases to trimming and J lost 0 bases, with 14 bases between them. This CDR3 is CASSRGPGSSYNSPLHF. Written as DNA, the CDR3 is TGCGCCAGCAGCCGGGGGCCAGGGAGCTCCTATAATTCACCCCTCCACTTT. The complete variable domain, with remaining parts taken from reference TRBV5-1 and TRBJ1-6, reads KAGVTQTPRYLIKTRGQQVTLSCSPISGHRSVSWYQQTPGQGLQFLFEYFSETQRNKGNFPGRFSGRQFSNSRSEMNVSTLELGDSALYLCASSRGPGSSYNSPLHFGNGTRLTVT.

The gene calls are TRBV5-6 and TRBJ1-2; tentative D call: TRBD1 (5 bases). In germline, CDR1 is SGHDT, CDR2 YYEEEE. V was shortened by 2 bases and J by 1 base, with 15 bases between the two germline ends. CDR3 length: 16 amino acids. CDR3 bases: TGTGCCAGCAGCTTAGGCGGGGACGGCTTTAACTATGGCTACACCTTC. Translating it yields CASSLGGDGFNYGYTF.

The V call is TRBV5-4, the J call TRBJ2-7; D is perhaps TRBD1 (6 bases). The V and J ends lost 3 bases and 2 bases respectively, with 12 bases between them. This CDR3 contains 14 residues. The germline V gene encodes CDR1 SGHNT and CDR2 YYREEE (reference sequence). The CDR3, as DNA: TGTGCCAGCAGCTCACCAGGGGTTGCCTACGAGCAGTACTTC. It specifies CASSSPGVAYEQYF. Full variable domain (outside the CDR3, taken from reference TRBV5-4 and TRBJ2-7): ETGVTQSPTHLIKTRGQQVTLRCSSQSGHNTVSWYQQALGQGPQFIFQYYREEENGRGNFPPRFSGLQFPNYSSELNVNALELDDSALYLCASSSPGVAYEQYFGPGTRLTVT.

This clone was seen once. The chain's CDR3 is CASSYSDNYGYTF. CDR3 nucleotides: TGTGCCAGCAGTTACTCGGACAACTATGGCTACACCTTC. The chain employs TRBV6-5 and TRBJ1-2; no clear D. The CDR3 contains 13 residues. Germline V CDR1 and CDR2: MNHEY, SVGAGI. The V end was cut by 0 bases, the J end by 2 bases, with 4 bases between.

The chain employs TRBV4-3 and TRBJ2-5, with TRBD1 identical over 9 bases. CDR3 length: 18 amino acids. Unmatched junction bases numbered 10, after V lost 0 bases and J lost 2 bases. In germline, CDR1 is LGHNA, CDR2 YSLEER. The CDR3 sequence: CASSQEVGSGTGQETQYF. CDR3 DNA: TGCGCCAGCAGCCAAGAGGTGGGGTCTGGGACAGGGCAAGAGACCCAGTACTTC.

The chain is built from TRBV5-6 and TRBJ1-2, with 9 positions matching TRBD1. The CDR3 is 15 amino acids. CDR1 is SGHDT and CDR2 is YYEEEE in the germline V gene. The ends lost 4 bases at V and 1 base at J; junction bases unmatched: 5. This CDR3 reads CASSTWDRDNYGYTF. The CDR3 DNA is TGTGCCAGCAGCACCTGGGACAGGGATAACTATGGCTACACCTTC.